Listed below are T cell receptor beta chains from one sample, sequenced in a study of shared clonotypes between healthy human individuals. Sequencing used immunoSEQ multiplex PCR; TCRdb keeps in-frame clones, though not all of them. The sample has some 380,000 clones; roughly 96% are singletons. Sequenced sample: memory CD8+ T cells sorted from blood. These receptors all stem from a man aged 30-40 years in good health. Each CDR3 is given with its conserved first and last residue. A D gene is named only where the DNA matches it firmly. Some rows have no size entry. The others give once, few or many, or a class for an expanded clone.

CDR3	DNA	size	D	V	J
CASSRSVGYEQYF	TGTGCCAGCAGTAGGAGTGTGGGATACGAGCAGTACTTC	once	NA	TRBV7-3	TRBJ2-7
CASSDSPGQGPYEQYF	TGTGCCAGCAGCGATAGCCCGGGACAGGGACCCTACGAGCAGTACTTC	NA	TRBD1	TRBV2	TRBJ2-7
CASSFLRTGTQETQYF	TGTGCCAGCAGTTTCCTCCGGACAGGGACTCAAGAGACCCAGTACTTC	NA	TRBD1	TRBV28	TRBJ2-5
CASSRDTNSGANVLTF	TGTGCCAGCAGCAGGGACACCAACTCTGGGGCCAACGTCCTGACTTTC	NA	NA	TRBV5-5	TRBJ2-6
CAWGFGTADFEQYF	TGTGCCTGGGGATTCGGGACGGCGGACTTCGAGCAGTACTTC	NA	NA	TRBV30	TRBJ2-7
CASRATSADTQYF	TGTGCCAGCAGGGCGACTAGCGCCGATACGCAGTATTTT	NA	TRBD2	TRBV27	TRBJ2-3
CAISESLEGFNQPQHF	TGTGCCATCAGTGAGTCGTTGGAGGGATTCAATCAGCCCCAGCATTTT	NA	NA	TRBV10-3	TRBJ1-5
CASRETSGRRETQYF	TGTGCCAGCAGGGAAACTAGCGGGAGAAGAGAGACCCAGTACTTC	NA	TRBD2	TRBV2	TRBJ2-5
CASSLRGTGVGEQYF	TGCGCCAGCAGCTTGCGAGGGACCGGGGTCGGCGAGCAGTACTTC	NA	NA	TRBV5-1	TRBJ2-7
CASRTSGQGMYEQYF	TGTGCCAGCAGAACCTCGGGACAGGGGATGTACGAGCAGTACTTC	NA	TRBD1	TRBV6-5	TRBJ2-7
CASRRDGVADTQYF	TGTGCCAGCAGGAGGGATGGAGTGGCAGATACGCAGTATTTT	NA	NA	TRBV6-5	TRBJ2-3
CASIRGLITEAFF	TGTGCCAGCATCAGGGGGCTGATCACTGAAGCTTTCTTT	once	TRBD1	TRBV6-6	TRBJ1-1
CASSALTPGQHTEAFF	TGTGCCAGCAGTGCCCTGACTCCGGGACAGCACACTGAAGCTTTCTTT	NA	TRBD1	TRBV25-1	TRBJ1-1
CASNLQGGVEKLFF	TGTGCCAGCAATCTCCAGGGGGGGGTTGAAAAACTGTTTTTT	NA	TRBD1	TRBV6-1	TRBJ1-4
CASSVQTSGQETQYF	TGTGCCAGCAGCGTACAGACTAGCGGGCAAGAGACCCAGTACTTC	NA	TRBD2	TRBV4-2	TRBJ2-5
CASSPGWQGAYEQYF	TGTGCCAGCTCACCAGGATGGCAGGGAGCCTACGAGCAGTACTTC	NA	NA	TRBV18	TRBJ2-7
CASSLVLGPGGRETQYF	TGTGCCAGCAGCTTAGTTTTGGGACCGGGAGGGAGGGAGACCCAGTACTTC	NA	TRBD2	TRBV7-8	TRBJ2-5
CASSPDIDSYNEQFF	TGTGCCAGCAGTCCAGATATAGACTCCTACAATGAGCAGTTCTTC	NA	NA	TRBV5-5	TRBJ2-1
CASSEGGFSTDTQYF	TGTGCCAGCAGTGAAGGGGGGTTTAGCACAGATACGCAGTATTTT	NA	NA	TRBV2	TRBJ2-3
CASSYRGQAGLYF	TGTGCCAGCAGTTACCGCGGACAGGCCGGACTGTACTTC	NA	TRBD1	TRBV6-5	TRBJ2-7
CAISETTTNEKLFF	TGTGCCATCAGTGAGACAACAACTAATGAAAAACTGTTTTTT	NA	NA	TRBV10-3	TRBJ1-4
CASSQDLGTSDYNEQFF	TGCGCCAGCAGCCAAGATCTAGGGACTAGTGATTACAATGAGCAGTTCTTC	NA	TRBD2	TRBV4-1	TRBJ2-1
CASSLAGAGELFF	TGTGCCAGCAGCCTAGCGGGAGCCGGGGAGCTGTTTTTT	NA	TRBD2	TRBV27	TRBJ2-2
CASSTGNYGYTF	TGTGCCAGCAGTACAGGGAACTATGGCTACACCTTC	NA	NA	TRBV5-6	TRBJ1-2
CASSLGRTSLDEQFF	TGTGCTAGCAGCTTAGGGAGGACTAGCCTCGATGAGCAGTTCTTC	NA	TRBD2	TRBV7-7	TRBJ2-1
CASSRGSGQSGELFF	TGCGCCAGCAGCCGAGGTTCGGGACAGTCCGGGGAGCTGTTTTTT	NA	TRBD1	TRBV4-1	TRBJ2-2
CASSRTVNF	TGTGCCAGCAGCAGGACTGTTAACTTC	NA	NA	TRBV21-1	TRBJ1-2
CASTPTSGAKNIQYF	TGTGCCAGCACCCCAACTAGCGGGGCCAAAAACATTCAGTACTTC	NA	TRBD2	TRBV6-5	TRBJ2-4
CAGHPGTGLYEQYF	TGTGCCGGCCACCCTGGGACAGGGTTGTACGAGCAGTACTTC	NA	TRBD1	TRBV6-5	TRBJ2-7
CASSQDHPAVGGRDKNIQYF	TGCGCCAGCAGCCAAGATCATCCTGCTGTAGGCGGGAGGGATAAAAACATTCAGTACTTC	NA	TRBD2	TRBV4-1	TRBJ2-4
CASSIRQNTEAFF	TGTGCCAGTAGTATCAGACAGAACACTGAAGCTTTCTTT	NA	NA	TRBV19	TRBJ1-1
CAWSRGTSGALSSYNEQFF	TGTGCCTGGAGTAGGGGAACTAGCGGGGCCCTAAGCTCCTACAATGAGCAGTTCTTC	once	TRBD2	TRBV30	TRBJ2-1
CASSTEQGRETQYF	TGTGCCAGTAGTACTGAACAGGGACGGGAGACCCAGTACTTC	NA	NA	TRBV19	TRBJ2-5